This TCR beta chain was found in a study of CD8 T cells in ankylosing spondylitis. This clonotype showed up many times. Via MiXCR, TCRdb re-called the 5' RACE reads, giving one row per CDR3 protein. Among roughly 230,000 distinct CDR3 sequences listed, over 7% were seen once. The receptor was isolated from a female donor with ankylosing spondylitis or in good health (not recorded which). The specimen sequenced was blood, either unsorted or a sorted T cell fraction (not recorded which).

DNA of the CDR3: TGTGCCAGCAGCCCCTCCCCCACCTACGAGCAGTACTTC. Translating gives CASSPSPTYEQYF. This chain links TRBV7-9 with TRBJ2-7; no firm D call. The germline gives CDR1 SEHNR, CDR2 FQNEAQ (reference sequence). The CDR3 is 13 residues long. V lost 5 bases and J 2 bases, leaving 10 bases between the germline ends.